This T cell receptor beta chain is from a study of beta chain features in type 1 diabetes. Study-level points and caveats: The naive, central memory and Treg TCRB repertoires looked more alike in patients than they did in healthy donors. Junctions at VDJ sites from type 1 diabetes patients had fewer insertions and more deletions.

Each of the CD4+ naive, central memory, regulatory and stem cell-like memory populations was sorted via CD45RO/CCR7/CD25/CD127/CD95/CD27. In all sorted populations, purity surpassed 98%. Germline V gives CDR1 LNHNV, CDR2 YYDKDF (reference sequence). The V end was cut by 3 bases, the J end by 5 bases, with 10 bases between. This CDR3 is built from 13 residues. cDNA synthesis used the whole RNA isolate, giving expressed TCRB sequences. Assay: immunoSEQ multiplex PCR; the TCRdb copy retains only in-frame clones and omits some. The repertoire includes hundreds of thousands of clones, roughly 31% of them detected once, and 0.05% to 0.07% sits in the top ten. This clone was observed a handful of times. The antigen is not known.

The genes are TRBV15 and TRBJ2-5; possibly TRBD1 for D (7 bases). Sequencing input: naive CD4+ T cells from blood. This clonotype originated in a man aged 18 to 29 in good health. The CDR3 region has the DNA TGTGCCACCAGCAGGACAGGGAGGGAGACCCAGTACTTC. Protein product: CATSRTGRETQYF. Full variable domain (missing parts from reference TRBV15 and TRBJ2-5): DAMVIQNPRYQVTQFGKPVTLSCSQTLNHNVMYWYQQKSSQAPKLLFHYYDKDFNNEADTPDNFQSRRPNTSFCFLDIRSPGLGDTAMYLCATSRTGRETQYFGPGTRLLVL.